Following are 2 T cell receptor beta chains from one sample sequenced in a study of blood T cell repertoires in COVID-19. The protocol was immunoSEQ multiplex PCR, while the TCRdb copy is restricted to in-frame clones and leaves out a portion. The sample carries 250,000 to 300,000 clones, around nine tenths recorded once. Specimen: PBMCs or T cells enriched from blood (not recorded which). These receptors all stem from a man aged 35 to 55 who had recovered from COVID-19.

Details on this clone: This CDR3 is also generated by other DNA sequences in the sample. This rearrangement joins TRBV3-1 (or the pseudogene TRBV3-2) to TRBJ2-3, with 11 bases that match TRBD2. Looked up from germline, CDR1 is LGHDT and CDR2 is YNNKEL (reference sequence). V shed 4 bases and J 1 base; nucleotides not matched to a gene: 1. The CDR3 is made up of 15 amino acids. The DNA of the CDR3 is TGTGCCAGCAGCCCGGGACTAGCGGGCACAGATACGCAGTATTTT. This encodes CASSPGLAGTDTQYF.

The chain is built from TRBV5-3 and TRBJ2-2, with 7 nucleotides matching TRBD1. TRBV5-3 is recorded as an ORF, its role being uncertain. The CDR3 spans 14 residues. V shed 4 bases, J shed 7 bases, and the junction held 7 bases outside the gene matches. CDR3 DNA: TGTGCCAGAAGCCATACTACAGGGGACGGGGAGCTGTTTTTT. This encodes CARSHTTGDGELFF.